This T cell receptor (beta chain) appears in the sequencing data of a study of blood T cell repertoires in COVID-19. About the research overall: Researchers got acute and convalescent COVID-19 samples from the United States, Italy and Spain.

In the study's own analysis: Amplification with reference gene primers provided the estimates of nucleated cell counts. Sequencing was performed with immunoSEQ multiplex PCR; in TCRdb, only in-frame clones are kept and a portion is missing. Clone size and V and J calls were adopted from that table, with D and trimming inferred from the DNA. The sample records 130,000 or so clones, 84% being singletons. Trimming stripped 8 bases from V and 4 bases from J, with 9 bases between. This CDR3 is 12 amino acids long. Looked up from germline, CDR1 is MNHEY and CDR2 is SVGAGI. The TCR was taken from a human donor in a cohort sampled during active COVID-19. The genes are TRBV6-5 and TRBJ1-5, with D possibly matching TRBD1 (5 bases). Sequencing input: peripheral blood. CDR3 sequence reads: CASRGGNQPQHF. The CDR3 nucleotides read TGTGCCAGCCGCGGGGGAAATCAGCCCCAGCATTTT.